This T cell receptor beta chain is from a study of T cells in Graves' hyperthyroidism and ophthalmopathy (dated by TCRdb to between 2019 and 2020). Some background on the complete study: Peripheral blood was sampled at the time of initial diagnosis, prior to any treatment. The 100 or so discovery patients were randomly split 7:3 into training and test sets. TCR Vbeta CDR3 sequencing of 130 to 150 peripheral blood samples (approximately 44 ophthalmopathy, 75 hyperthyroidism and approximately 17 progressor patients) is reported in the paper. In addition, the study compared T-cell repertoires in thyroid tissue and in blood from roughly 6 Graves' hyperthyroidism patients. TCR V-J signatures able to tell the groups apart were searched for in a discovery cohort of 90 to 100 patients, of whom 43 had Graves' ophthalmopathy and around 56 had stable Graves' hyperthyroidism. After sampling, hyperthyroidism patients received methimazole starting at 30 mg daily, and ophthalmopathy patients received high-dose intravenous methylprednisolone. Prospective prediction of ophthalmopathy was tested in an independent validation cohort consisting of 18 hyperthyroidism patients and around 16 patients who later progressed to ophthalmopathy.

The TCR beta CDR3 regions were amplified from the RNA transcripts. For the first round of RT-PCR on the TCR CDR3, the HTBI primer set was used together with the Qiagen OneStep RT-PCR kit. A second multiplex PCR round built the libraries, followed by size selection and purification. Libraries were sequenced paired-end with 100 bp reads on an Illumina HiSeq2000. As for the original processing: SOAPnuke was used to process the raw data, with reads discarded if the reads contained adapters or uncalled bases, had a mean Phred below 15, or lacked an exact constant-primer or identifier match. High-quality paired reads were merged with COPE v1.2.5, and unique nucleotide sequences were defined as clonotypes. Clonotypes were aligned to IMGT TRBV, TRBD and TRBJ reference segments using MiTCR v1.1. The analysis was restricted to V-J combinations with a frequency above 0.0001, which together covered 99.2% of the repertoires. The TCS score was defined as F50 (clonal expansion) divided by E x V (chaos), with BLOSUM62-based TCRdist calculated between CDR3 peptides within each V-J. Welch's t-statistics and random forest reduced around 520 V-J features to under 15, which were used in a naive Bayes classifier (R e1071). TCRdb ran its own pipeline on the public reads, namely fastp trimming at Q25 and MiXCR clone calling, and kept in-frame beta chains. Rows matching on CDR3 protein sequence are summarized as one entry with the most common DNA and genes. Clone size and V and J calls follow TCRdb, not the original study. The sample table contains 380,000 or so distinct CDR3 sequences; only one count was recorded for about a fifth of them. The leading ten clones occupy around 3.4% of the sample.

Graves' hyperthyroidism was defined as stable when no progression to ophthalmopathy occurred over 18 months of follow-up. Hyperthyroidism patients were aged 18 to 65 years and newly diagnosed, with disease duration of less than 2 months. The study excluded patients with uncontrolled infections, other autoimmune diseases, pregnancy or lactation. Diagnoses were based on clinical symptoms, serum thyroxine and TRAb, thyroid ultrasound and orbital computed tomography. Ficoll-Paque density gradient centrifugation was used to isolate PBMCs from 8.5 to 10 ml of fresh peripheral blood. Total RNA was extracted using Trizol reagent, and RNA quality was assessed on an Agilent 2100 Bioanalyzer. Here is what the overall study found, with its caveats: Sample size was not statistically predetermined, and blinding of investigators to group allocation was not performed. Most expanded thyroid clonotypes (frequency above 0.001) were also found in blood, which suggests that blood repertoires may mirror thyroid immune responses. A 13 V-J signature model separated ophthalmopathy from stable hyperthyroidism, with 87.88% sensitivity and 81.08% specificity in cross-validation and 80%/75% in testing. In validation, the model predicted progression to ophthalmopathy a median of about 6.8 months before onset, with around 70% sensitivity and more than 72% specificity.

This clonotype was seen ten or more times. Its antigen target is currently unknown. Base qualities are not at hand, and no much larger clone is one base apart. For CDR1 and CDR2, the germline V gene lists MNHNS and SASEGT. Including the terminal cysteine and phenylalanine, the CDR3 comprises 13 residues. Only CDR3 DNA remains: 39 bases, in frame from the first base. The junction carries 8 bases between V and J, which are trimmed by 0 bases and 6 bases respectively. Sequencing input: blood. This clonotype was sampled from a woman aged 18-29 years with Graves' hyperthyroidism. The rearranged chain carries TRBV6-1 and TRBJ1-1; too little of a D gene remains to name it. The DNA reads as follows: TGTGCCAGCAGTGAAGCTGGAACATCTGAAGCTTTCTTT. It codes for CASSEAGTSEAFF.